These 5 T cell receptor beta chains were all obtained from the same sample, sequenced in a study of somatic mutations in cytotoxic T cells in rheumatoid arthritis. Produced via immunoSEQ multiplex PCR; TCRdb's table is partial and in-frame only. The sample lists some 10,000 clones, approximately 70% occurring once. The specimen sequenced was CD8+ T cells sorted from blood. The receptors were gathered from a man aged 55 to 70 in good health.

The rearrangement joins TRBV27 to TRBJ2-3; 12 positions match TRBD2. After removal of 4 bases from V and 3 bases from J, the junction contained 5 bases not matched to a gene. CDR1 MNHEY and CDR2 SMNVEV come from the germline V gene (reference sequence). The CDR3 sequence is 16 residues long. The CDR3 coding sequence is TGTGCCAGCAGTTCACTAGCGGGAGGTTTAACAGATACGCAGTATTTT. It codes for CASSSLAGGLTDTQYF.

The chain combines TRBV11-2 with TRBJ1-5; D is undetermined. In germline, CDR1 is SGHAT, CDR2 FQNNGV. Trimming removed 0 bases from V and 9 bases from J, with 6 bases in between. There are 12 residues in the CDR3. CDR3 loop: CASSLDTGPQHF. The CDR3 nucleotides read TGTGCCAGCAGCTTAGATACGGGGCCCCAGCATTTT.

This clone was detected a few times. The V call is TRBV7-9, the J call TRBJ1-5, with a possible D match to TRBD1 (6 bases). The CDR3 is 15 amino acids. V lost 5 bases, J lost 7 bases, and 18 bases lay in between. Germline CDR1 and CDR2: SEHNR and FQNEAQ (reference sequence). CDR3 sequence: CASSEGRGSYQPQHF. The CDR3 DNA sequence: TGTGCCAGCAGCGAAGGCAGGGGTTCTTACCAGCCCCAGCATTTT.

The chain carries TRBV7-9 and TRBJ2-7, with a tentative D call TRBD1 (5 bases). The germline gives CDR1 SEHNR, CDR2 FQNEAQ (reference sequence). The ends were cut back, 1 base at V and 5 bases at J, with 9 bases in the middle. CDR3 length equals 13 residues. CDR3 bases: TGTGCCAGCAGCTTAGGGGCAGGGAACGAGCAGTACTTC. Encoded protein: CASSLGAGNEQYF.

This clone was counted a single time. The chain uses TRBV19 and TRBJ2-2; 7 bases are shared with TRBD1. Per the germline V gene, CDR1 is LNHDA and CDR2 is SQIVND (reference sequence). The V segment lost 1 base and the J segment 4 bases; nucleotides outside the gene matches: 6. This CDR3 has 16 residues. The CDR3 is CASSIARGRGTGELFF. DNA of the CDR3: TGTGCCAGTAGTATAGCGAGGGGGCGAGGCACCGGGGAGCTGTTTTTT.